This T cell receptor beta chain was documented in a study of cytomegalovirus exposure and HLA in healthy donors. Study-wide points: Immune exposure information available was restricted to CMV serostatus. The number of N-insertions in an Asian-associated ancestry cluster was reportedly below the roughly 620-donor mean in a later analysis.

13 Jbeta primers and 60 Vbeta primers were used for the PCR. Original data processing: The authors later counted roughly 79 million unique TCR beta chains, 9.5 million to 11 million of them shared. TCRdb keeps only in-frame clones here, not all; method: immunoSEQ multiplex PCR. That table gives V, J and clone size, and the DNA gave D and trimming. The data show over 200,000 clones, 70% to 80% seen once. Regarding this clone: The antigen is unknown.

V trimming: 1 base; J trimming: 7 bases; junction bases outside the gene matches: 5. This CDR3 comprises 16 residues. Germline V gene sequence: CDR1 SSHAT, CDR2 FNYEAQ (reference sequence). Donors were nominally healthy when sampled, though unrecorded immune exposures were likely. The specimen was PBMCs. The rearrangement joins TRBV7-7 to TRBJ2-1; 12 bases are shared with TRBD2. The TCR was taken from a male donor in good health and CMV-seronegative. CDR3 nucleotides: TGTGCCAGCAGCTTAGGACTAGCGGGGGTAGGTAATGAGCAGTTCTTC. This sequence encodes CASSLGLAGVGNEQFF.